Below, 23 T cell receptor beta chains from the same sample are listed, as sequenced in a study of CD8 T cells in ankylosing spondylitis. Their antigen targets remain unknown. TCRdb used MiXCR to reprocess the 5' RACE reads, holding one entry per CDR3 protein. The sample carries a few hundred thousand distinct CDR3 sequences, approximately 20% recorded once. General study findings and limits: Ankylosing spondylitis blood appeared to carry a characteristic TCR beta motif of several highly homologous variants.

Sequenced sample: blood, either unsorted or a sorted T cell fraction (not recorded which). All receptors come from a male donor with ankylosing spondylitis.

This clonotype was counted only a few times. The V gene is TRBV2, the J gene TRBJ1-2; 7 nucleotides align to TRBD1. There are 14 residues in the CDR3. The germline V gene encodes CDR1 SNHLY and CDR2 FYNNEI. V was pared by 7 bases and J by 4 bases, with 9 bases of the junction left unmatched. The CDR3 region has the DNA TGTGCCAGCAACCAACAGGGGACGTCCTATGGCTACACCTTC. Amino acid sequence: CASNQQGTSYGYTF.

This chain links TRBV7-2 with TRBJ1-4; D uncertain. V was trimmed by 0 bases and J by 5 bases, leaving 10 bases between them. In germline, CDR1 is SGHTA, CDR2 FQGNSA. This CDR3 is 15 amino acids long. CDR3 sequence: CASSLAQQRNEKLFF. Written as DNA, the CDR3 is TGTGCCAGCAGCTTAGCGCAGCAGAGGAATGAAAAACTGTTTTTT.

This clonotype was counted only a few times. This chain joins TRBV5-1 and TRBJ2-1, with TRBD2 matching over 12 bases. The V and J ends lost 4 bases and 6 bases, in that order; junction bases with no gene match: 8. CDR3 length: 16 residues. The V gene's germline CDR1 is SGHRS and CDR2 YFSETQ. CDR3 loop: CASSPGTSGRPNEQFF. The CDR3 bases are TGCGCCAGCAGCCCGGGGACTAGCGGGCGACCCAATGAGCAGTTCTTC.

This clonotype turned up a few times. The rearrangement links TRBV7-3 to TRBJ1-6; TRBD1 is a possible D gene (5 bases). Germline V gene data show CDR1 as SGHTA and CDR2 as FQGTGA. V gave up 5 bases and J gave up 7 bases, with 12 bases separating them. CDR3 length: 14 residues. The CDR3 loop reads CASSRGGVNSPLHF. The CDR3 region has the DNA TGTGCCAGCAGCCGGGGGGGTGTGAATTCACCCCTCCACTTT.

This clonotype was seen more than once but under ten times. The chain uses TRBV13 and TRBJ2-7, with no clear D. The germline V gene has CDR1 PRHDT and CDR2 FYEKMQ (reference sequence). Trimming cost V 3 bases and J 9 bases, with 18 bases left between them. The CDR3 loop spans 14 amino acids. DNA of the CDR3: TGTGCCAGCAGCTTTTTGACGGCTGGTACGGGGCAGTACTTC. It codes for CASSFLTAGTGQYF.

This clonotype was found a few times. The rearrangement uses TRBV7-2 and TRBJ2-1; 7 bases are a match to TRBD1. This CDR3 spans 13 amino acids. The germline V gene has CDR1 SGHTA and CDR2 FQGNSA. V shed 1 base and J 10 bases; nucleotides not matched to a gene: 4. The CDR3 DNA reads as TGTGCCAGCAGCTTAGTAGGGGGACAGGAGCAGTTCTTC. It codes for CASSLVGGQEQFF.

The gene calls are TRBV7-2 and TRBJ2-2, with D unresolved. CDR1 is SGHTA, CDR2 FQGNSA, per germline. The V end was cut by 5 bases, the J end by 6 bases, with 13 bases between. The CDR3 sequence is 14 residues long. The CDR3 coding sequence is TGTGCCAGCAGCCAACTCGGTTGGCCCGGGGAGCTGTTTTTT. Protein product: CASSQLGWPGELFF.

The V call is TRBV29-1, the J call TRBJ2-2; 9 bases are a match to TRBD1. J lost 2 bases, V lost 7 bases, and 5 bases had no gene match. CDR1 SQVTM and CDR2 ANQGSEA come from the germline V gene. This CDR3 has 14 residues. The CDR3 loop is CSGATGGNTGELFF. As DNA, the CDR3 is TGCAGCGGTGCGACAGGGGGTAACACCGGGGAGCTGTTTTTT.

The rearrangement joins TRBV29-1 to TRBJ1-5; D unresolved. Germline CDR1 is SQVTM and CDR2 is ANQGSEA. The CDR3 has 13 residues. The V end lost 6 bases, the J end lost 10 bases, and 19 bases lay between the germline ends. In DNA, the CDR3 is TGCAGCGTGAGCCGGGCGGCAAGTACTCCCCAGCATTTT. This codes for CSVSRAASTPQHF.

The chain links TRBV20-1 to TRBJ2-6, with D unresolved. CDR1 and CDR2 from the germline V gene are DFQATT and SNEGSKA (reference sequence). The CDR3 is made up of 14 amino acids. V lost 6 bases to trimming and J lost 2 bases, with 11 bases between them. This chain's CDR3 is CSAEATPGANVLTF. DNA for the CDR3: TGCAGTGCCGAAGCTACACCTGGGGCCAACGTCCTGACTTTC.

This clonotype was counted many times. The rearrangement uses TRBV12-3 or TRBV12-4 and TRBJ1-6, with 7 nucleotides matching TRBD1. CDR3 size: 14 residues. The junction had 4 bases not matched to a gene; V was cut back by 5 bases and J by 6 bases. The CDR3 DNA follows: TGTGCCAGCAGTCCCGGGACAGTTAATTCACCCCTCCACTTT. Its translation: CASSPGTVNSPLHF.

This clonotype was observed many times. V usage is TRBV10-3 and J usage is TRBJ1-3; D gene uncertain. The germline V gene has CDR1 ENHRY and CDR2 SYGVKD. Trimming took 1 base from V and 0 from J, leaving 7 bases between them. The CDR3 spans 15 residues. The CDR3 sequence is CAISELGDSGNTIYF. CDR3 coding DNA: TGTGCCATCAGTGAGTTGGGAGACTCTGGAAACACCATATATTTT.

This clonotype came up a few times. The CDR3 region is CSARVTGETTYNEQFF. The CDR3 DNA sequence: TGCAGTGCTAGAGTGACGGGAGAAACAACCTACAATGAGCAGTTCTTC. The chain couples TRBV20-1 to TRBJ2-1; D is perhaps TRBD2 (6 bases). The CDR3 loop spans 16 amino acids. In germline, CDR1 is DFQATT, CDR2 SNEGSKA (reference sequence). The V gene lost 1 base and the J gene lost 2 bases, with 15 bases spanning the gap.

The chain carries TRBV7-2 and TRBJ2-2; no reliable D call. Germline lookup yields CDR1 SGHTA and CDR2 FQGNSA. The CDR3 contains 15 residues. V lost 0 bases and J lost 3, with 8 bases in between. CDR3 coding DNA: TGTGCCAGCAGCTTAGCGGCGGTCGACACCGGGGAGCTGTTTTTT. It yields the protein CASSLAAVDTGELFF.

In its sample, this clonotype was seen many times. The chain carries TRBV7-2 and TRBJ2-1; 8 bases fit TRBD2. V lost 1 base to trimming and J lost 6 bases; unmatched junction nucleotides: 5. This CDR3 is built from 15 residues. Germline CDR1 SGHTA, CDR2 FQGNSA. The CDR3 sequence is CASSLDGRAGNEQFF. The CDR3 DNA reads as TGTGCCAGCAGCTTAGACGGGAGGGCAGGCAATGAGCAGTTCTTC.

The sample holds many counts of this clonotype. The V and J genes are TRBV29-1 and TRBJ2-1, with TRBD1 matching 7 bases. The ends lost 0 bases at V and 6 bases at J; junction bases unmatched: 5. The length of the CDR3 is 14 residues. Germline CDR1 SQVTM, CDR2 ANQGSEA. In DNA form, the CDR3 reads TGCAGCGTTGAAGATCTGGCAGGGGGCAATGAGCAGTTCTTC. Encoded protein: CSVEDLAGGNEQFF.

This clonotype has only a few counts. V usage is TRBV5-1 and J usage is TRBJ2-1, with D unresolved. This CDR3 is built from 13 residues. The V and J ends lost 5 bases and 5 bases respectively, with 11 bases between them. Germline values: CDR1 SGHRS, CDR2 YFSETQ. Written as DNA, the CDR3 is TGCGCCAGCAGATCACGGGCTGACAATGAGCAGTTCTTC. Its protein is CASRSRADNEQFF.

This clonotype was seen more than once but under ten times. The rearrangement links TRBV25-1 to TRBJ2-5; D is uncertain. CDR3 length: 13 amino acids. Deletions cut 6 bases from V and 5 bases from J, with 13 bases between. CDR1 and CDR2 (germline): MGHDK, SYGVNS. CDR3 in DNA: TGTGCCAGCAGCTGGGCACCTGGGGAGACCCAGTACTTC. Translation: CASSWAPGETQYF.

CDR3 in amino acids: CSAGGIAGLQETQYF. Written as DNA, the CDR3 is TGCAGTGCAGGCGGGATAGCGGGCCTCCAAGAGACCCAGTACTTC. The chain couples TRBV20-1 to TRBJ2-5; TRBD2 aligns across 7 bases. Germline CDR1 DFQATT, CDR2 SNEGSKA (reference sequence). The CDR3 is made up of 15 amino acids. J gave up 1 base and V 6 bases, and 11 bases lay outside the gene matches.

The chain combines TRBV6-1 with TRBJ2-1, with no clear D. This CDR3 spans 14 amino acids. The germline gives CDR1 MNHNS, CDR2 SASEGT. Trimming took 6 bases from V and 5 from J, leaving 14 bases between them. CDR3 bases: TGTGCCAGCAGCCTTGTGATGAGTAACAATGAGCAGTTCTTC. Protein sequence: CASSLVMSNNEQFF.

This clonotype was observed a handful of times. The rearrangement uses TRBV12-3 or TRBV12-4 and TRBJ2-4, with 7 bases matching TRBD1. V gave up 6 bases and J gave up 5 bases; unmatched junction bases: 7. The CDR3 is 14 residues long. The CDR3, as DNA: TGTGCCAGCAGCCCGACAGGGACCGAAAACATTCAGTACTTC. Translated, it gives CASSPTGTENIQYF.

This CDR3 is CSAETNNYGYTF. As DNA, the CDR3 is TGCAGTGCTGAGACGAATAACTATGGCTACACCTTC. This sequence joins TRBV20-1 and TRBJ1-2; D uncertain. The V end was cut by 5 bases, the J end by 1 base, with 8 bases between. Germline lookup yields CDR1 DFQATT and CDR2 SNEGSKA (reference sequence). The CDR3 has 12 amino acids.

This clonotype was picked up a small number of times. The chain employs TRBV9 and TRBJ2-2; TRBD2 is a possible D gene (6 bases). Deletions cut 4 bases from V and 0 bases from J, with 13 bases between. CDR3 length: 16 residues. The germline CDR1 and CDR2 sequences are SGDLS and YYNGEE. The CDR3 DNA reads as TGTGCCAGCAGCTCCAGTTTAGCGGCGAACACCGGGGAGCTGTTTTTT. It specifies CASSSSLAANTGELFF. The full variable domain, in which reference TRBV9 and TRBJ2-2 provide the parts outside the CDR3, is DSGVTQTPKHLITATGQRVTLRCSPRSGDLSVYWYQQSLDQGLQFLIQYYNGEERAKGNILERFSAQQFPDLHSELNLSSLELGDSALYFCASSSSLAANTGELFFGEGSRLTVL.